This record concerns one TCR beta chain sequence. Its antigen is as yet unknown. Only CD45RO-negative cells positively selected for CCR7 counted as naive CD8 cells, so terminally differentiated effector memory CD45RA+ cells were excluded. Nashville, Tennessee was home to all donors, who were Caucasian adults. The data are from a study of shared clonotypes between healthy human individuals. Study results and limitations: With a handful of donors compared, around 5% of naive CD4 clonotypes were shared. Sequencing depth was predicted to influence how clonotypes are shared among donors.

Sequencing was at deep level. The method was immunoSEQ multiplex PCR; TCRdb's version includes in-frame clones alone and lacks a portion of them. The table has about 2,100,000 clones, approximately 94% seen once; the top ten hold approximately 1.7%. This CDR3 has 14 amino acids. Germline values: CDR1 SGHVS, CDR2 FQNEAQ. Losses at the gene ends were 5 bases for V and 9 bases for J; bases not matched to a gene: 9. The TCR originated in a man aged 18 to 30 in good health. Some clones in this sample may be carry-over from other donors' samples. The rearrangement links TRBV7-8 to TRBJ1-5, with 8 bases aligning to TRBD1. The sequenced material came from naive CD8+ T cells from PBMCs. The CDR3 loop reads CASSPGTGYRPQHF. The DNA of the CDR3 is TGTGCCAGCAGCCCAGGGACAGGTTATCGGCCCCAGCATTTT.